This T cell receptor (beta chain) was profiled in a study of T cell responses to AZD1222 COVID-19 vaccine. Study conclusions and caveats: Of spike-specific TCRs, nearly half reportedly target regions left unmutated in variants.

The CDR3 contains 16 residues. Germline CDR1 is SGDLS and CDR2 is YYNGEE. V lost 1 base and J 10 bases, leaving 21 bases between the germline ends. As regards this clone: As yet, its antigen is unknown.

The data were produced by immunoSEQ multiplex PCR, yet TCRdb's version contains in-frame clones alone and is incomplete. The data contain 120,000 to 150,000 clones, roughly nine tenths of them singletons. The receptor was derived from an adult in good health. The chain carries TRBV9 and TRBJ2-1; D might be TRBD2 (6 bases). The sequencing here drew on peripheral blood, taken on day 0 of AZD1222 vaccination. CDR3 nucleotides: TGTGCCAGCAGCGTATCGGGGACTGACGGCCCCAGGGAGCAGTTCTTC. This encodes CASSVSGTDGPREQFF.